The 21 T cell receptor beta chains below all came from one sample that was sequenced in a study of blood T cell repertoires in COVID-19. TCRdb's copy holds only in-frame clones and misses some; the assay was immunoSEQ multiplex PCR. This sample has 100,000 to 150,000 clones; 90% to 95% occur once, and the top ten carry around 2.1%. The specimen was peripheral blood. The receptors stem from a man in his fifties with COVID-19, enrolled during active disease.

This chain links TRBV4-3 with TRBJ2-7, with a tentative D call TRBD2 (6 bases). CDR1 is LGHNA and CDR2 is YSLEER in the germline V gene. The CDR3 is 17 amino acids. V gave up 0 bases and J gave up 6 bases, with 21 bases separating them. CDR3 coding DNA: TGCGCCAGCAGCCAAGAGGTCGGGTGGTCAGGGACTGCCGAGCAGTACTTC. Translation: CASSQEVGWSGTAEQYF.

The chain uses TRBV18 and TRBJ2-5; 7 positions agree with TRBD1. Trimming took 0 bases from V and 5 from J; bases not matched to a gene: 3. CDR1 and CDR2 from the germline V gene are KGHSH and LQKENI. This CDR3 spans 14 amino acids. The CDR3 DNA reads TGTGCCAGCTCACCACCGAGGGGGCGGGAGACCCAGTACTTC. Its protein product is CASSPPRGRETQYF.

The rearrangement uses TRBV3-1 (or the pseudogene TRBV3-2) and TRBJ2-5, with 15 nucleotides matching TRBD2. The germline CDR1 and CDR2 sequences are LGHDT and YNNKEL (reference sequence). CDR3 size: 17 residues. V trimming: 4 bases; J trimming: 2 bases; junction bases outside the gene matches: 5. The CDR3 loop is CASSPPGLAGGQETQYF. CDR3 DNA: TGTGCCAGCAGCCCTCCCGGACTAGCGGGAGGGCAAGAGACCCAGTACTTC.

The CDR3 spells CASSLSRLFRTEAFF. CDR3 bases: TGTGCCAGCAGCTTATCCCGCCTATTCCGGACTGAAGCTTTCTTT. The V and J genes are TRBV7-2 and TRBJ1-1; D ambiguous. The CDR3 length is 15 residues. V dropped 2 bases and J dropped 5 bases, with 15 bases sitting between them. The germline CDR1 and CDR2 sequences are SGHTA and FQGNSA.

The chain joins TRBV15 to TRBJ2-1; 8 bases map to TRBD1. With V trimmed by 8 bases and J by 9 bases, 12 bases remained unmatched. There are 14 residues in the CDR3. Germline CDR1 is LNHNV and CDR2 is YYDKDF (reference sequence). The DNA for the CDR3 is TGTGCCACCTCCAGTTGGGCAGGGGGCCCTGAGCAGTTCTTC. Its translation is CATSSWAGGPEQFF.

The gene calls are TRBV4-3 and TRBJ2-1; the D gene is possibly TRBD2 (6 bases). Per the germline V gene, CDR1 is LGHNA and CDR2 is YSLEER. V lost 3 bases and J 5 bases, leaving 17 bases between the germline ends. This CDR3 has 16 residues. CDR3 sequence (DNA): TGCGCCAGCAGCCAGGGCGTTCGCGGGGTTAACAATGAGCAGTTCTTC. Protein product: CASSQGVRGVNNEQFF.

The chain carries TRBV4-3 and TRBJ2-7, with D possibly matching TRBD1 (7 bases). In germline, CDR1 is LGHNA, CDR2 YSLEER. V was trimmed by 1 base and J by 4 bases, leaving 14 bases between them. This CDR3 has 15 amino acids. Written as DNA, the CDR3 is TGCGCCAGCAGCCAAGTGGGGGGACAGAGTTACGAGCAGTACTTC. Protein: CASSQVGGQSYEQYF.

This chain connects TRBV5-4 to TRBJ2-1; a weak D match, TRBD1 (5 bases). Germline V CDR1 and CDR2: SGHNT, YYREEE (reference sequence). V shed 0 bases and J shed 7 bases, with 17 bases lying between them. This CDR3 comprises 16 residues. The CDR3 spells CASSLETGSSGNEQFF. The CDR3 DNA reads TGTGCCAGCAGCTTGGAAACAGGTAGTTCGGGTAATGAGCAGTTCTTC.

A single count supports this clone. V gene TRBV28 combines with J gene TRBJ2-4, with a tentative D call TRBD2 (5 bases). Germline CDR1 is MDHEN and CDR2 is SYDVKM. There are 15 residues in the CDR3. Trimming took off 1 base at V and 8 bases at J, with 15 bases between the two ends. The CDR3 loop reads CASSLYGGPADIQYF. The CDR3 DNA reads TGTGCCAGCAGTTTATATGGCGGGCCCGCGGACATTCAGTACTTC. Together with reference TRBV28 and TRBJ2-4, the CDR3 gives the full variable domain: DVKVTQSSRYLVKRTGEKVFLECVQDMDHENMFWYRQDPGLGLRLIYFSYDVKMKEKGDIPEGYSVSREKKERFSLILESASTNQTSMYLCASSLYGGPADIQYFGAGTRLSVL.

The table lists this clone with a count of one. The J gene is TRBJ1-1, the V gene TRBV11-2; 7 bases are shared with TRBD1. Germline V CDR1 and CDR2: SGHAT, FQNNGV. V lost 5 bases and J lost 10; bases outside the gene matches: 13. The CDR3 totals 14 residues. This chain's CDR3 is CASSADDRAPGAFF. The CDR3 DNA sequence: TGTGCCAGCAGCGCGGATGACAGGGCTCCGGGAGCTTTCTTT.

This clone has only one observation. The rearrangement uses TRBV6-5 and TRBJ1-4, with 8 positions matching TRBD1. This CDR3 has 15 amino acids. From germline, CDR1 is MNHEY and CDR2 SVGAGI. Trimming at V came to 2 bases and at J to 4 bases, leaving 3 bases not matched to a gene. The CDR3 region is CASSYLGQGNEKLFF. DNA for the CDR3: TGTGCCAGCAGTTACCTCGGACAGGGTAATGAAAAACTGTTTTTT.

The chain links TRBV24-1 to TRBJ2-1; tentative D call: TRBD1 (6 bases). Germline V gene sequence: CDR1 KGHDR, CDR2 SFDVKD. V was clipped by 1 base and J by 6 bases, with 12 bases between them. This CDR3 contains 15 residues. The CDR3 is CATSDLQDSPNEQFF. CDR3 bases: TGTGCCACCAGTGATTTACAGGACAGCCCCAATGAGCAGTTCTTC.

The chain links TRBV30 to TRBJ2-1, with TRBD2 identical over 7 bases. Looked up from germline, CDR1 is GTSNPN and CDR2 is SVGIG (reference sequence). The CDR3 has 16 residues. V was clipped by 0 bases and J by 2 bases; unmatched bases: 7. CDR3 amino acids: CAWSVGSGFPYNEQFF. The CDR3 DNA reads TGTGCCTGGAGTGTGGGTAGCGGGTTTCCCTACAATGAGCAGTTCTTC. Full variable domain (remainder filled in from reference TRBV30 and TRBJ2-1): SQTIHQWPATLVQPVGSPLSLECTVEGTSNPNLYWYRQAAGRGLQLLFYSVGIGQISSEVPQNLSASRPQDRQFILSSKKLLLSDSGFYLCAWSVGSGFPYNEQFFGPGTRLTVL.

This clone has only one observation. The chain carries TRBV6-2 or TRBV6-3 and TRBJ1-5, with 10 bases lining up with TRBD1. J lost 7 bases, V lost 0 bases, and 6 bases had no gene match. This CDR3 is 16 amino acids long. Germline V lookup: CDR1 MNHEY, CDR2 SVGEGT. Here the CDR3 DNA reads TGTGCCAGCAGTTACTCGAAGGACAGGGGGGACCAGCCCCAGCATTTT. It specifies CASSYSKDRGDQPQHF.

The J gene is TRBJ2-1, the V gene TRBV27, with TRBD2 matching over 9 bases. V trimming: 10 bases; J trimming: 5 bases; junction bases outside the gene matches: 12. The CDR3 sequence is 15 residues long. The germline gives CDR1 MNHEY, CDR2 SMNVEV (reference sequence). CDR3 sequence reads: CATTPASGNDNEQFF. The DNA for the CDR3 is TGTGCCACTACACCGGCTAGCGGGAACGACAATGAGCAGTTCTTC.

The J gene is TRBJ2-7, the V gene TRBV5-1; D gene unclear. CDR1 and CDR2 (germline): SGHRS, YFSETQ. The V and J ends lost 4 bases and 1 base respectively, with 12 bases between them. CDR3 length: 14 amino acids. CDR3 residues: CASSHAGFSYEQYF. Here the CDR3 DNA reads TGCGCCAGCAGCCACGCCGGGTTTTCCTACGAGCAGTACTTC.

The rearrangement joins TRBV18 to TRBJ2-1; TRBD2 matches 10 bases. The CDR3 runs to 15 residues. Unmatched junction bases numbered 5, after V lost 6 bases and J lost 3 bases. The V gene's germline CDR1 is KGHSH and CDR2 LQKENI. This CDR3 is CASSRGTSDYNEQFF. The CDR3, as DNA: TGTGCCAGCTCTCGGGGGACTAGCGACTACAATGAGCAGTTCTTC.

Comment on this clone: Other nucleotide sequences from this sample produce the same CDR3. The V call is TRBV9, the J call TRBJ2-1, with TRBD2 as a possible D gene (6 bases). Per germline, CDR1 SGDLS and CDR2 YYNGEE. This CDR3 is built from 15 residues. V lost 4 bases, J lost 2 bases, and 13 bases lay in between. The CDR3 nucleotides read TGTGCCAGCAGCCTCGGATTAGCGGCCTACAATGAGCAGTTCTTC. Translated, it gives CASSLGLAAYNEQFF.

This clone appeared once. V is TRBV2 and J is TRBJ2-1; the D gene is possibly TRBD2 (6 bases). Germline V gene data show CDR1 as SNHLY and CDR2 as FYNNEI. The V and J ends lost 5 bases and 6 bases respectively, with 11 bases between them. This CDR3 has 13 amino acids. CDR3 residues: CASSPRDRNEQFF. The CDR3 DNA sequence: TGTGCCAGCAGTCCGCGGGACCGCAATGAGCAGTTCTTC.

The table lists this clone with a count of one. V and J are TRBV4-1 and TRBJ2-1, with D possibly being TRBD2 (6 bases). The CDR3 contains 15 residues. Germline V lookup: CDR1 MGHRA, CDR2 YSYEKL. V was clipped by 0 bases and J by 6 bases, with 12 bases between them. CDR3 coding DNA: TGCGCCAGCAGCCAAGAGGGGGGAGTGCGCAATGAGCAGTTCTTC. Translating it yields CASSQEGGVRNEQFF.

This rearrangement joins TRBV5-1 to TRBJ2-5; no firm D call. This CDR3 contains 12 residues. Trimming shortened V by 1 base and J by 2 bases, and 3 bases separated the two germline ends. Germline loops: CDR1 SGHRS, CDR2 YFSETQ. In nucleotides, the CDR3 is TGCGCCAGCAGCTTGCAGCAAGAGACCCAGTACTTC. Protein product: CASSLQQETQYF.